These T cell receptor beta chains were read from a single sample in a study of shared clonotypes between healthy human individuals. Sequencing was performed with immunoSEQ multiplex PCR; in TCRdb, only in-frame clones are kept and a portion is missing. The sample lists hundreds of thousands of clones; roughly 98% were seen once. Specimen: naive CD8+ T cells sorted from blood. The receptors derive from a man aged 25-45 years in good health. Each CDR3 is given with its conserved first and last residue. D genes are given only for firm matches. Size is stated for part of the rows, as once, few or many counts, or as a class when the clone is expanded.

size,V,J,D,CDR3,DNA
-,TRBV4-1,TRBJ2-7,-,CASSQDGPIGYEQYF,TGCGCCAGCAGCCAAGACGGGCCCATCGGATACGAGCAGTACTTC
-,TRBV7-9,TRBJ2-7,TRBD2,CASSPQTSGSNEQYF,TGTGCCAGCAGCCCGCAGACTAGCGGGAGCAACGAGCAGTACTTC
-,TRBV5-1,TRBJ2-5,-,CASSLLRYQETQYF,TGCGCCAGCAGCTTGTTACGGTACCAAGAGACCCAGTACTTC
-,TRBV27,TRBJ2-1,TRBD1,CASSTGTAYNEQFF,TGTGCCAGCAGTACCGGGACAGCCTACAATGAGCAGTTCTTC
-,TRBV7-8,TRBJ2-7,-,CASSLGQTGYEQYF,TGTGCCAGCAGCTTAGGGCAGACGGGGTACGAGCAGTACTTC
-,TRBV27,TRBJ2-2,-,CASSLAQPGELFF,TGTGCCAGCAGTTTGGCCCAACCCGGGGAGCTGTTTTTT
-,TRBV5-1,TRBJ2-1,TRBD1,CASSSGRDRYNEQFF,TGCGCCAGCAGCTCAGGCCGGGACAGGTACAATGAGCAGTTCTTC
-,TRBV2,TRBJ2-7,-,CATRQDYEQYF,TGTGCCACCCGTCAGGACTACGAGCAGTACTTC
once,TRBV11-2,TRBJ2-7,-,CASSRGPRTYEQYF,TGTGCCAGCAGCCGCGGCCCGAGAACCTACGAGCAGTACTTC
-,TRBV6-5,TRBJ2-7,-,CASSSNSYEQYF,TGTGCCAGCAGCTCCAACAGCTACGAGCAGTACTTC
once,TRBV25-1,TRBJ2-2,-,CASSEYNGPGELFF,TGTGCCAGCAGTGAATATAACGGGCCCGGGGAGCTGTTTTTT
-,TRBV11-2,TRBJ2-7,-,CASSLGYRAEVSYEQYF,TGTGCCAGCAGCTTAGGCTATAGAGCGGAAGTCTCCTACGAGCAGTACTTC
-,TRBV4-1,TRBJ1-2,-,CASSQDHSYGYTF,TGCGCCAGCAGCCAAGATCACAGCTATGGCTACACCTTC
-,TRBV5-6,TRBJ1-1,-,CASSLWTGSRAFF,TGTGCCAGCAGCCTTTGGACGGGCAGTAGGGCTTTCTTT
-,TRBV28,TRBJ1-1,TRBD1,CASSQTGVTEAFF,TGTGCCAGCAGCCAGACAGGGGTCACTGAAGCTTTCTTT
-,TRBV27,TRBJ2-1,TRBD2,CASNKGLAGYNEQFF,TGTGCCAGCAACAAGGGACTAGCGGGATACAATGAGCAGTTCTTC
once,TRBV5-4,TRBJ2-7,-,CASSLGGVYEQYF,TGTGCCAGCAGCTTGGGGGGGGTTTACGAGCAGTACTTC
once,TRBV11-2,TRBJ2-2,-,CASSLSRVTRGGELFF,TGTGCCAGCAGCTTATCACGGGTCACCAGGGGCGGGGAGCTGTTTTTT
once,TRBV19,TRBJ2-7,-,CASSIGLYGYEQYF,TGTGCCAGTAGTATAGGACTGTACGGCTACGAGCAGTACTTC
-,TRBV7-6,TRBJ2-7,TRBD2,CASSLLAGGSYEQYF,TGTGCCAGCAGCTTACTAGCGGGAGGCTCCTACGAGCAGTACTTC
-,TRBV7-9,TRBJ1-2,-,CASSLITGAYGYTF,TGTGCCAGCAGCTTAATAACAGGCGCTTATGGCTACACCTTC
-,TRBV27,TRBJ2-3,-,CASSPLGTDTQYF,TGTGCCAGCAGTCCGCTTGGCACAGATACGCAGTATTTT
-,TRBV7-9,TRBJ2-2,-,CASSSTYGVNTGELFF,TGTGCCAGCAGCTCCACATACGGGGTGAACACCGGGGAGCTGTTTTTT
-,TRBV18,TRBJ2-7,TRBD2,CASSPNFLFVGLAPYEQYF,TGTGCCAGCTCACCAAACTTCCTTTTCGTTGGACTAGCTCCCTACGAGCAGTACTTC
-,TRBV4-1,TRBJ1-2,TRBD1,CASSRTGEGSNYGYTF,TGCGCCAGCAGCCGCACAGGGGAGGGGTCCAACTATGGCTACACCTTC
-,TRBV29-1,TRBJ2-4,TRBD2,CSVEAGGLVQYF,TGCAGCGTTGAGGCGGGAGGGCTCGTTCAGTACTTC
-,TRBV7-9,TRBJ1-5,TRBD1,CASSSDRALNQPQHF,TGTGCCAGCAGTTCTGACAGGGCCCTCAATCAGCCCCAGCATTTT
-,TRBV4-1,TRBJ2-1,-,CASSPIGASSYNEQFF,TGCGCCAGCAGCCCCATTGGGGCTAGCTCCTACAATGAGCAGTTCTTC
-,TRBV5-1,TRBJ2-3,TRBD2,CASSPEQRGPTDTQYF,TGCGCCAGCAGCCCGGAGCAGCGGGGTCCCACAGATACGCAGTATTTT
-,TRBV7-2,TRBJ1-2,TRBD1,CASSLAGGQESYTF,TGTGCCAGCAGCTTAGCGGGAGGACAGGAAAGTTACACCTTC
-,TRBV29-1,TRBJ2-1,-,CSALPRAAAYNEQFF,TGCAGCGCCCTCCCCAGAGCGGCCGCCTACAATGAGCAGTTCTTC
-,TRBV14,TRBJ2-1,-,CASSPMRNEQFF,TGTGCCAGCAGCCCAATGAGGAATGAGCAGTTCTTC
-,TRBV7-6,TRBJ2-6,-,CASSTDRDSGANVLTF,TGTGCCAGCAGCACTGACAGAGACTCTGGGGCCAACGTCCTGACTTTC
once,TRBV5-1,TRBJ2-5,TRBD2,CASFSAGVGQETQYF,TGCGCCAGCTTCTCAGCGGGAGTGGGACAAGAGACCCAGTACTTC
once,TRBV11-2,TRBJ2-5,TRBD2,CASSSPGTSGKETQYF,TGTGCCAGCAGCTCACCCGGGACTAGCGGAAAAGAGACCCAGTACTTC
-,TRBV6-6,TRBJ1-2,-,CATTTQANYGYTF,TGTGCCACCACGACACAGGCTAACTATGGCTACACCTTC
-,TRBV5-1,TRBJ2-2,-,CASSLEEGLNTGELFF,TGCGCCAGCAGCTTGGAGGAGGGACTGAACACCGGGGAGCTGTTTTTT
-,TRBV5-1,TRBJ2-3,TRBD2,CASSLRSGGNLDTQYF,TGCGCCAGCAGCTTGAGGTCGGGAGGGAACTTGGATACGCAGTATTTT
-,TRBV29-1,TRBJ2-2,-,CSVMRSPGELFF,TGCAGCGTCATGAGGAGCCCCGGGGAGCTGTTTTTT
-,TRBV6-5,TRBJ2-7,TRBD2,CASSPWWGGEQYF,TGTGCCAGCAGCCCATGGTGGGGGGGCGAGCAGTACTTC
-,TRBV27,TRBJ2-2,-,CASSMDSLRELFF,TGTGCCAGCAGTATGGACAGCCTTCGGGAACTGTTTTTT
-,TRBV4-1,TRBJ1-5,-,CASSLRPDSNQPQHF,TGCGCCAGCAGCCTTCGCCCCGACAGCAATCAGCCCCAGCATTTT
-,TRBV7-9,TRBJ1-5,-,CASSLEAGFGRSNQPQHF,TGTGCCAGCAGCTTAGAGGCAGGGTTTGGTAGAAGCAATCAGCCCCAGCATTTT
once,TRBV2,TRBJ2-1,-,CASSLAEQFF,TGTGCCAGCAGTCTAGCGGAGCAGTTCTTC
-,TRBV27,TRBJ2-5,-,CASSFLALGETQYF,TGTGCCAGCAGTTTCCTAGCGCTCGGAGAGACCCAGTACTTC
-,TRBV27,TRBJ2-1,-,CASSETSWGIVEQFF,TGTGCCAGCAGTGAGACTAGTTGGGGAATAGTGGAGCAGTTCTTC
-,TRBV7-8,TRBJ1-5,TRBD1,CASSGRQGHQPQHF,TGTGCCAGCAGCGGACGACAGGGCCATCAGCCCCAGCATTTT
-,TRBV27,TRBJ2-7,-,CASSPIGGRPSYEQYF,TGTGCCAGCAGCCCAATTGGAGGACGGCCTTCCTACGAGCAGTACTTC
-,TRBV27,TRBJ2-2,TRBD2,CASSQLAGPNTGELFF,TGTGCCAGCAGTCAACTAGCGGGACCAAACACCGGGGAGCTGTTTTTT